This T cell receptor beta chain comes out of a study of CD8+ T cells in alopecia areata. At the level of the study: In an open-label trial, patients got 5 to 10 mg tofacitinib twice daily.

Turning to this clone: Its antigen remains unidentified.

Separation by sorting yielded CD4+ and CD8+ T cells from PBMCs. This CDR3 has 16 residues. V was pared by 5 bases and J by 2 bases, with 9 bases of the junction left unmatched. CDR1 MNHEY and CDR2 SMNVEV come from the germline V gene (reference sequence). Study observations and caveats: Relative to mice, TCR sharing across patients was less clear, a difference possibly HLA-related.

cDNA serving as the sequencing template came from extracted, reverse transcribed RNA. Some clones are missing from TCRdb's copy, which holds only in-frame ones; the method was immunoSEQ multiplex PCR. This sample has 150,000 or so clones, with about 90% found just once. This receptor was taken from a human donor with alopecia areata. The chain is built from TRBV27 and TRBJ2-1; 7 bases are shared with TRBD2. This material consisted of CD8+ T cells sorted from blood, taken at week 0. DNA of the CDR3: TGTGCCAGCAGTCCCACACTAGCGAGGCCCTACAATGAGCAGTTCTTC. Protein sequence: CASSPTLARPYNEQFF.